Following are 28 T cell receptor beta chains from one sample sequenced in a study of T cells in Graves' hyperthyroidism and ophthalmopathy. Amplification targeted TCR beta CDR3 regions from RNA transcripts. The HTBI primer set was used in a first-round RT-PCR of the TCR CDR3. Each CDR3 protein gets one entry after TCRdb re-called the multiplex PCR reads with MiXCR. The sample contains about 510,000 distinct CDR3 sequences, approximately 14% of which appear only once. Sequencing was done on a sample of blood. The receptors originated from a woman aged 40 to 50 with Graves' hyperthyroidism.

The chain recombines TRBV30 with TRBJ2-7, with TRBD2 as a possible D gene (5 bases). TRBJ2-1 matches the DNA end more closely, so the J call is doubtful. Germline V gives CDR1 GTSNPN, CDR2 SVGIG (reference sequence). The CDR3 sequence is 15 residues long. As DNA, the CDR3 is TGTGCCTGGAGTACGGACTTTCATGGAGACAATGAGCAGTTCTTC. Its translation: CAWSTDFHGDNEQFF.

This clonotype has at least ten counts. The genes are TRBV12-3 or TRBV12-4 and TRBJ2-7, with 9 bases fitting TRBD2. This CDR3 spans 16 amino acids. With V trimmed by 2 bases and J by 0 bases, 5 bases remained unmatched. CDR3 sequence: CASSLTSGPHSYEQYF. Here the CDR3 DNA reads TGTGCCAGCAGTTTAACTAGCGGGCCACACTCCTACGAGCAGTACTTC.

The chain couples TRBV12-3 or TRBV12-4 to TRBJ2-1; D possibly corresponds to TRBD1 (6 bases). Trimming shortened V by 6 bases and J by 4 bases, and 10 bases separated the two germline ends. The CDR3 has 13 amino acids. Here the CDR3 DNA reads TGTGCCAGCAGCCGGGACACATACAATGAGCAGTTCTTC. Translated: CASSRDTYNEQFF.

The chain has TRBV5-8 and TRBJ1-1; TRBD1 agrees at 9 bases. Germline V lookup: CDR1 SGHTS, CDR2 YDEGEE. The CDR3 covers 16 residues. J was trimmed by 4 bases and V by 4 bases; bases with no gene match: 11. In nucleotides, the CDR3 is TGTGCCAGCAGCCGACCCGGGACAGGGATGGGCACTGAAGCTTTCTTT. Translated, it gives CASSRPGTGMGTEAFF.

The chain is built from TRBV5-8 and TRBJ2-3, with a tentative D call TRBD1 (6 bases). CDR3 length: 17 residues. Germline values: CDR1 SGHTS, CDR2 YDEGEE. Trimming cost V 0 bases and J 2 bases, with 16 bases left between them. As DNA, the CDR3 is TGTGCCAGCAGCTTGGTCAGTACAGGGTCAGACACAGATACGCAGTATTTT. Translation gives CASSLVSTGSDTDTQYF.

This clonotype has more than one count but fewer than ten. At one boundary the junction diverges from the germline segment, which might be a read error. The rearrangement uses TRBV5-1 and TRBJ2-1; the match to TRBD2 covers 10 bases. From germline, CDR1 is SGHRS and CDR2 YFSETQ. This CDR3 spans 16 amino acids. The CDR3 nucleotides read TGCGCCAGCAGCTTGGCCAAGCTAGCGGGGGTGAATGAGCGGTTCTTC. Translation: CASSLAKLAGVNERFF.

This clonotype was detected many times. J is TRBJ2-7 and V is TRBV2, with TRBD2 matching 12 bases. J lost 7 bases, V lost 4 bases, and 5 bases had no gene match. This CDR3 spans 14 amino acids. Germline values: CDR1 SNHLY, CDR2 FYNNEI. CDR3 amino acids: CASSAGLAGSEQYF. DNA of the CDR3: TGTGCCAGCAGTGCCGGACTAGCGGGAAGTGAGCAGTACTTC.

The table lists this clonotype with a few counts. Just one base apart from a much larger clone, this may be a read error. The CDR3 protein is CASSRTTGTGNNGQFF. DNA for the CDR3: TGCGCCAGCAGCAGGACGACCGGGACAGGGAACAATGGGCAGTTCTTC. The chain couples TRBV5-1 to TRBJ2-1; TRBD1 agrees at 9 bases. The CDR3 has 16 residues. CDR1 is SGHRS and CDR2 is YFSETQ in the germline V gene.

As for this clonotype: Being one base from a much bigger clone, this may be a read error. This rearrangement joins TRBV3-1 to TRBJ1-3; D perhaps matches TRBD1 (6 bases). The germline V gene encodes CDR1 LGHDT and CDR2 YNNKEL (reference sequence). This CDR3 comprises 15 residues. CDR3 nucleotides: TGTGCCAGCAGCCCCGTGGTTGGAGGGGGAAACGCCATATATTTT. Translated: CASSPVVGGGNAIYF.

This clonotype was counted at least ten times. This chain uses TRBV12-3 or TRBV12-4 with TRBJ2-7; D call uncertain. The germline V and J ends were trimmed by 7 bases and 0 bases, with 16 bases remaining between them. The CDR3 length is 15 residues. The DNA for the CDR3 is TGTGCCAGCACCCTCGGGCGGTCGAGCTCCTACGAGCAGTACTTC. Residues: CASTLGRSSSYEQYF.

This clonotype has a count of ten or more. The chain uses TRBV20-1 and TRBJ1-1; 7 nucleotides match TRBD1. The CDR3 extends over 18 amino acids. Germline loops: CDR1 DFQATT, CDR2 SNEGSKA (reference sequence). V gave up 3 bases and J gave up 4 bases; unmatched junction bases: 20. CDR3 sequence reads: CSASEFPHSPAGGTEAFF. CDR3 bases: TGCAGTGCTAGTGAATTTCCCCATTCCCCCGCAGGGGGCACTGAAGCTTTCTTT.

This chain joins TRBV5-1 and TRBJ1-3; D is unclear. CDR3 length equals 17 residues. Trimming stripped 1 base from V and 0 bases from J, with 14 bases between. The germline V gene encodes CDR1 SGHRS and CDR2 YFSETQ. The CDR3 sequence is CASSLNGGSNSGNTIYF. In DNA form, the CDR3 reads TGCGCCAGCAGCTTGAACGGAGGGTCTAACTCTGGAAACACCATATATTTT.

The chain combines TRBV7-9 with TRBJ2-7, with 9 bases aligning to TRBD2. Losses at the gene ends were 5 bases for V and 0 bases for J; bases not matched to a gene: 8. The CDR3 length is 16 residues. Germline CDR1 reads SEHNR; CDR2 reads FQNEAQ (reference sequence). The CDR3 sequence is CASSPWTSEDSYEQYF. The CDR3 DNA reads TGTGCCAGCAGCCCCTGGACTAGCGAAGACTCCTACGAGCAGTACTTC.

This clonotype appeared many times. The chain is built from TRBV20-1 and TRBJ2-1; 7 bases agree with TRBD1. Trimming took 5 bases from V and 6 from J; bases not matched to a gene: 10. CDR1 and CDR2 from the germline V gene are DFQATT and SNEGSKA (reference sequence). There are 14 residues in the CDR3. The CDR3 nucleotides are TGCAGTGCTCCTGACAGGGCATTTGGCAATGAGCAGTTCTTC. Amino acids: CSAPDRAFGNEQFF.

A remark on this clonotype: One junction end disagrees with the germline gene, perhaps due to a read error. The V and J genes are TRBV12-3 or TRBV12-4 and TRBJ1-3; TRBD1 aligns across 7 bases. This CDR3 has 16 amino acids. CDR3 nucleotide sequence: TGTGCCAGCAGTCTGGGACAGCCTGGCTCTGGAGACACCATATATTTT. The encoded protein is CASSLGQPGSGDTIYF.

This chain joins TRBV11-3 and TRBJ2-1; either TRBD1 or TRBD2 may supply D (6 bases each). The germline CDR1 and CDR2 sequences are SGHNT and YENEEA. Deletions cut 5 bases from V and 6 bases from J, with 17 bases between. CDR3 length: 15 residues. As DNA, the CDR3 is TGTGCCAGCAGCCCTTGGACAGCGGGCGGCAATGAGCAGTTCTTC. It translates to CASSPWTAGGNEQFF.

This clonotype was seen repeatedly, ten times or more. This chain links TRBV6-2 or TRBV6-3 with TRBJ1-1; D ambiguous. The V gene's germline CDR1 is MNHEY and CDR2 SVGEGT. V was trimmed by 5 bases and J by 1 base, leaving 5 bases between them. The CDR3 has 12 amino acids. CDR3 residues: CASSPKNTEAFF. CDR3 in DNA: TGTGCCAGCAGTCCCAAGAACACTGAAGCTTTCTTT.

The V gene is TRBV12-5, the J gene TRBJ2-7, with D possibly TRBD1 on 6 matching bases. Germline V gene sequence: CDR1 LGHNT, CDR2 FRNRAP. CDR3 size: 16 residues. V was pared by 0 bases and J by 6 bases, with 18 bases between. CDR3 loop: CASGLVLHRVPAEQYF. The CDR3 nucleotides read TGTGCTAGTGGTTTGGTACTTCACAGGGTACCTGCCGAGCAGTACTTC.

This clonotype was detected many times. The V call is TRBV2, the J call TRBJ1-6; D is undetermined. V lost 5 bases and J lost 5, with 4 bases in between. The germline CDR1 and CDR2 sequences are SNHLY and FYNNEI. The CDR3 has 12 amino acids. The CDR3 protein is CASSSDNSPLHF. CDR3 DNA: TGTGCCAGCAGTTCAGATAATTCACCCCTCCACTTT.

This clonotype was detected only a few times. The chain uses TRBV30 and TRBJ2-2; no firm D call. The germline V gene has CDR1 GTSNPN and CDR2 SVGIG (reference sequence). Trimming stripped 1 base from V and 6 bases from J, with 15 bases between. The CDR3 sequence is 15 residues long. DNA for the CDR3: TGTGCCTGGAGTGGCCTCTTTGATGAGGCCGGGGAGCTGTTTTTT. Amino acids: CAWSGLFDEAGELFF.

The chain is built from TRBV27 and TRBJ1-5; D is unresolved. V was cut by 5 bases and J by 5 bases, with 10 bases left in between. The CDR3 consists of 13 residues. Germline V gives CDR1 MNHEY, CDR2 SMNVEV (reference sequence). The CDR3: CASSVGAHQPQHF. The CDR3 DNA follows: TGTGCCAGCAGTGTGGGTGCTCATCAGCCCCAGCATTTT.

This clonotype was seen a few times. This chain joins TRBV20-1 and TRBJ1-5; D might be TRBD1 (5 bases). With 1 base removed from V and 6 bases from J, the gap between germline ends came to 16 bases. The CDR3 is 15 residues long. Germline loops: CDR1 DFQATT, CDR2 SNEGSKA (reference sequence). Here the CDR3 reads CSARGAGVLSQPQHF. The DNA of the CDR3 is TGCAGTGCTAGAGGGGCGGGGGTCTTGAGTCAGCCCCAGCATTTT.

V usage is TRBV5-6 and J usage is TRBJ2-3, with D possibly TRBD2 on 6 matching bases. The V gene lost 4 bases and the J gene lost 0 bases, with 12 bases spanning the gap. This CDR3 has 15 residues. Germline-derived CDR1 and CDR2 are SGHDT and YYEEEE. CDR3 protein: CASSRRGTSTDTQYF. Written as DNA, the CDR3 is TGTGCCAGCAGCCGACGGGGGACGAGCACAGATACGCAGTATTTT.

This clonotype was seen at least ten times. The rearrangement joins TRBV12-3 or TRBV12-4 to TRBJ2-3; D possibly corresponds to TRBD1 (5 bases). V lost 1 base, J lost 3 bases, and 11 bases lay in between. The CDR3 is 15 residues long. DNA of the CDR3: TGTGCCAGCAGTTTAGTAGGGGCGCTGACAGATACGCAGTATTTT. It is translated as CASSLVGALTDTQYF.

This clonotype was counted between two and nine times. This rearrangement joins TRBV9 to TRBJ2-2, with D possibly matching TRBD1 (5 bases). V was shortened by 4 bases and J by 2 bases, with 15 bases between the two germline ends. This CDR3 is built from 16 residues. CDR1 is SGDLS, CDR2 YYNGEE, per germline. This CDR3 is CASSSGLGPNTGELFF. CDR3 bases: TGTGCCAGCAGCTCAGGGCTGGGCCCTAACACCGGGGAGCTGTTTTTT.

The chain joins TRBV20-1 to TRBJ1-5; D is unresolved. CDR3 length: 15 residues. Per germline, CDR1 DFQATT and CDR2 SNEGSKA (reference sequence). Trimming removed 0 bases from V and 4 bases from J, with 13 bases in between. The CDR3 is CSARDETEKNQPQHF. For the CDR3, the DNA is TGCAGTGCTAGAGATGAAACAGAGAAAAATCAGCCCCAGCATTTT.

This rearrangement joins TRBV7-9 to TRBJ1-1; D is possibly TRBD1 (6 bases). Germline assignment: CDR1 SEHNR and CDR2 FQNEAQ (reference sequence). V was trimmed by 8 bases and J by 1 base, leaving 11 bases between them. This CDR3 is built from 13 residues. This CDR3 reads CASQQTGNTEAFF. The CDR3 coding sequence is TGTGCCAGCCAGCAGACAGGGAACACTGAAGCTTTCTTT.

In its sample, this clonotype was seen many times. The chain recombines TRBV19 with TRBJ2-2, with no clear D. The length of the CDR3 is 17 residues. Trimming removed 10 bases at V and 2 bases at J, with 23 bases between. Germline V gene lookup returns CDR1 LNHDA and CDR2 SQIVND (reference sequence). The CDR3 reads CATLPLRSADNTGELFF. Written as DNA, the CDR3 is TGTGCCACACTACCCTTAAGGTCGGCGGATAACACCGGGGAGCTGTTTTTT.